This note documents a single T cell receptor (beta chain) sequence. This clonotype came up many times. This clone's antigen is unknown. Qualities for individual bases were not recorded, and no much larger clone is one base off. The data were taken from a study of regulatory T cells in long-lasting Graves disease (dated by TCRdb to the early 2020s). For context, the study as a whole: Persistent Graves' disease was defined as antithyroid drug treatment for over 5 years with persistently positive TSH receptor autoantibodies. The study was registered as a clinical trial and conducted in China. Persistent Graves' disease patients were compared with newly diagnosed Graves' disease patients by peripheral blood TCR sequencing and RNA sequencing. Antithyroid drugs had been taken for 8.5 to 12 years on average by persistent Graves' disease patients in the clinical cohort. A total of roughly 33 samples underwent TCR sequencing: some 13 from persistent and roughly 20 from newly diagnosed Graves' disease patients.

Broader findings and caveats from the paper: Only peripheral blood was studied, because thyroid tissue, the primary lesion, was inaccessible. The authors noted that the small sample size was a limitation that may lower accuracy. Patients with persistent disease shared more public clonotypes (over 2,500) than newly diagnosed patients did (around 930). TRBV28, TRBJ1-2 and TRBJ2-5 were preferentially used in persistent disease, while TRBV20-1 and TRBJ2-1 were favored in newly diagnosed disease. Compared with newly diagnosed patients, persistent Graves' disease patients had lower TCR Shannon entropy and fewer highly expanded clones, which suggests clonal expansion. Sequencing and analysis were limited to the TCR beta chain.

The time point label for this specimen denotes: persistent/refractory GD, antithyroid drugs over 5 years with positive TRAb. RNA was extracted from PBMCs in TRIzol for both TCR sequencing and RNA sequencing. The diagnosis of Graves' disease was made according to American Thyroid Association guidelines. The patients came from an endocrinology department in Xi'an, China. Each patient gave around 9 milliliters of peripheral blood, collected in an EDTA anticoagulant tube. PBMCs were isolated by Ficoll Paque Plus density gradient separation without further T cell sorting. RNA quality was checked with an Agilent 2100 Bioanalyzer and agarose gel, and concentration with a NanoDrop 2000. Libraries were constructed by multiplex PCR. TCRdb names Illumina HiSeq 4000 as the instrument used. To build TCR beta libraries, CDR3 regions were amplified by Arm-PCR using iRepertoire HTBI primers. Gel purification was performed on PCR products prior to sequencing. On the study's bioinformatics: Across samples, 60 to 80 TRBV and 13 to 15 TRBJ segments were identified and used for gene usage analysis of CDR3 amino acid clonotypes. COPE and FqMerger were used to merge the filtered high-quality paired reads into contigs. BLAST was used to align contigs to IMGT TRBV, TRBD and TRBJ reference genes, and CDR3 was defined according to IMGT. Clonotypes above 0.1% frequency were classified as highly expanded clones. Shannon entropy served as the measure of repertoire diversity, while the Gini coefficient captured V-J evenness. Public clonotypes were defined as clonotypes shared by more than one individual. In TCRdb, the public reads were trimmed at Q25 with fastp and aligned with MiXCR, with productive beta chains retained. Here each entry gathers all rows of one CDR3 protein and keeps the most common genes and DNA. The V and J calls shown here were made by TCRdb, not taken from the authors' results. The table for this sample lists hundreds of thousands of distinct CDR3 sequences; less than 25% of them were counted only once. Of the sample, more than 20% falls within the top ten clones.

Including the terminal cysteine and phenylalanine, the CDR3 comprises 14 residues. The CDR3 DNA has 42 bases and is translated from base 1. Trimming accounts for 2 bases at V and 3 bases at J, while the number of junction bases matched to no gene is 4. Looking up the germline V gene yields CDR1 MNHEY and CDR2 SVGEGT. The sequences come from peripheral blood mononuclear cells (PBMCs), collected when the disease was refractory, from a patient treated with antithyroid drugs. This clonotype was obtained from a female donor with Graves disease. This sequence uses TRBV6-2 or TRBV6-3 and TRBJ2-7, with 7 junctional bases fitting TRBD1. The CDR3 here reads CASSYPDRDYEQYF. DNA sequence: TGTGCCAGCAGTTACCCCGACAGGGACTACGAGCAGTACTTC.